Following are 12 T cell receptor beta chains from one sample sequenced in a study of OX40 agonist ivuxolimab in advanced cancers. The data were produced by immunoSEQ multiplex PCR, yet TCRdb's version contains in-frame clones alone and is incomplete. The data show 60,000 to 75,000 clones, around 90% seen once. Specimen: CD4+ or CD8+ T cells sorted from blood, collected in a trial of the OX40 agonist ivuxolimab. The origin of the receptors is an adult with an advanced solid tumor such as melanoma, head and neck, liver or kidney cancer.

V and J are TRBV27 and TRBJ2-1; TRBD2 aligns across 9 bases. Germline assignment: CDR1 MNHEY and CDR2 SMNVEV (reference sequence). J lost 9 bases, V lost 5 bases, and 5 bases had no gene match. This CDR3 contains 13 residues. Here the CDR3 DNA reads TGTGCCAGCAGTGTTGGACTAGCGATTGAGCAGTTCTTC. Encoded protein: CASSVGLAIEQFF.

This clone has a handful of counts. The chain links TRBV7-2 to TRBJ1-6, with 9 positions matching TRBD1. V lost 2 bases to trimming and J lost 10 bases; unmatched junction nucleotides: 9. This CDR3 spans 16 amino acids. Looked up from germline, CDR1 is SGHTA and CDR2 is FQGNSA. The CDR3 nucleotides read TGTGCCAGCAGCTTATGGGACAGGGCGCCAGGATCACCCCTCCACTTT. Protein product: CASSLWDRAPGSPLHF.

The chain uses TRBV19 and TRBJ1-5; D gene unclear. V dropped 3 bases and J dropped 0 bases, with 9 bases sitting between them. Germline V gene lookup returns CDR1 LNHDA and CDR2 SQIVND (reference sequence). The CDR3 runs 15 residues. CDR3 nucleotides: TGTGCCAGTAGTATGGGCACGGCTAGCAATCAGCCCCAGCATTTT. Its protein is CASSMGTASNQPQHF.

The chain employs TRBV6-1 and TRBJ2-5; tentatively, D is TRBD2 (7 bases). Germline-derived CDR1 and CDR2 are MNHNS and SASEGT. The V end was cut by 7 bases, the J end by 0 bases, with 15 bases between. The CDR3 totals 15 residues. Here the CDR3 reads CASTQGRGDQETQYF. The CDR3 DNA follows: TGTGCCAGCACCCAGGGGAGGGGGGACCAAGAGACCCAGTACTTC.

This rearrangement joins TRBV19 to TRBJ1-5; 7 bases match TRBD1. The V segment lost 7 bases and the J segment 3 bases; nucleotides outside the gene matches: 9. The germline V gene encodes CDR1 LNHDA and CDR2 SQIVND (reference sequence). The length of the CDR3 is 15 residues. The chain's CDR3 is CASKRSQGDNQPQHF. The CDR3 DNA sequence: TGTGCCAGTAAGAGGTCGCAGGGGGACAATCAGCCCCAGCATTTT.

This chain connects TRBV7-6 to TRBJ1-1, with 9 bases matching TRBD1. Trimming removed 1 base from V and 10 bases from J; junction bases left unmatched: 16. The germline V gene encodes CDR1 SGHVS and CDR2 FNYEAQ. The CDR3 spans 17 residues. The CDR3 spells CASSLVAPTGGAQAAFF. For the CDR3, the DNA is TGTGCCAGCAGCTTAGTGGCCCCGACAGGGGGAGCCCAGGCAGCTTTCTTT.

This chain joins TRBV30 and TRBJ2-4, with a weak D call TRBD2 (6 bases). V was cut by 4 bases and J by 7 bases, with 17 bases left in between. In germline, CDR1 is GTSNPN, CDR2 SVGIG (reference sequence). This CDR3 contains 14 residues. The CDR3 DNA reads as TGTGCCTGGAAGGTGGGCGGGACTGGTAACATTCAGTACTTC. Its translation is CAWKVGGTGNIQYF. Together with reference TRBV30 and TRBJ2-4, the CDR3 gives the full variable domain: SQTIHQWPATLVQPVGSPLSLECTVEGTSNPNLYWYRQAAGRGLQLLFYSVGIGQISSEVPQNLSASRPQDRQFILSSKKLLLSDSGFYLCAWKVGGTGNIQYFGAGTRLSVL.

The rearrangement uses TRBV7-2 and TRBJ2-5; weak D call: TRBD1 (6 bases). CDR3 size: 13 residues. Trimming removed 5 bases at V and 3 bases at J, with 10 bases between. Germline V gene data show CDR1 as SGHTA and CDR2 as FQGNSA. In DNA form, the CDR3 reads TGTGCCAGCAGCCGAGGACAGAAAGAGACCCAGTACTTC. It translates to CASSRGQKETQYF.

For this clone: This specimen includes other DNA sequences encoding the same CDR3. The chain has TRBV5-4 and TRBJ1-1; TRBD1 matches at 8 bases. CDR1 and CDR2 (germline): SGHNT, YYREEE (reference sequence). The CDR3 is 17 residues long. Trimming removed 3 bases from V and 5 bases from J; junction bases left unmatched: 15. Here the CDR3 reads CASSSLQGDGARTEAFF. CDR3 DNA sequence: TGTGCCAGCAGCTCATTACAGGGGGACGGGGCGAGAACTGAAGCTTTCTTT.

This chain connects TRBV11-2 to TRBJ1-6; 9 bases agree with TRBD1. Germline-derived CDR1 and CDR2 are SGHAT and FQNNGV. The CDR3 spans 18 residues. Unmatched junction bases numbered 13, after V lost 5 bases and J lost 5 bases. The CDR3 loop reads CASSPSFGTGINNSPLHF. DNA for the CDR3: TGTGCCAGCAGCCCCAGCTTCGGGACAGGGATTAATAATTCACCCCTCCACTTT.

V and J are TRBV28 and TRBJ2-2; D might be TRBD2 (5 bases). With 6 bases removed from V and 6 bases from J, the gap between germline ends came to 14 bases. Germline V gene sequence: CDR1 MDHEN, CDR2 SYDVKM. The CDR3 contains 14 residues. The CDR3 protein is CASRWRRSAGELFF. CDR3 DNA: TGTGCCAGCAGGTGGCGGAGGTCGGCCGGGGAGCTGTTTTTT.

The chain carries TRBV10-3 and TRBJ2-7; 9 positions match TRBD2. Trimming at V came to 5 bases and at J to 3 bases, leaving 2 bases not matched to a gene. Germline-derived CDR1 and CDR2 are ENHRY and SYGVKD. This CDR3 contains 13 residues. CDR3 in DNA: TGTGCCATCAGTCAGACTAGCGGCTACGAGCAGTACTTC. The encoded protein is CAISQTSGYEQYF.